This TCR beta chain is from a study of OX40 agonist ivuxolimab in advanced cancers. Study-level background: Patients assigned to dose escalation were diagnosed with hepatocellular carcinoma, melanoma, renal cell or head and neck cancer.

Only in-frame clones appear in the TCRdb table, and some are missing; sequencing was by immunoSEQ multiplex PCR. The sample contains about 24,000 clones, 84% of which appear only once. Per the germline V gene, CDR1 is SGHAT and CDR2 is FQNNGV. The CDR3 spans 16 residues. Trimming removed 8 bases from V and 9 bases from J, with 26 bases in between. Study outcomes and limitations: Part of the nonresponder group also had normalized T-cell clonal expansion that was low.

A word on this clone: Its antigen is unknown.

The TCR sequence derives from an adult with an advanced solid tumor such as melanoma, head and neck, liver or kidney cancer. This chain uses TRBV11-2 with TRBJ2-1, with a weak D call TRBD1 (8 bases). Here the sequenced sample was CD4+ or CD8+ T cells sorted from blood, taken in a trial of the OX40 agonist ivuxolimab. CDR3 in DNA: TGTGCCAGCGGTCGACACGGGACAGGTGGGGGGGGTGAGCAGTTCTTC. The encoded protein is CASGRHGTGGGGEQFF.